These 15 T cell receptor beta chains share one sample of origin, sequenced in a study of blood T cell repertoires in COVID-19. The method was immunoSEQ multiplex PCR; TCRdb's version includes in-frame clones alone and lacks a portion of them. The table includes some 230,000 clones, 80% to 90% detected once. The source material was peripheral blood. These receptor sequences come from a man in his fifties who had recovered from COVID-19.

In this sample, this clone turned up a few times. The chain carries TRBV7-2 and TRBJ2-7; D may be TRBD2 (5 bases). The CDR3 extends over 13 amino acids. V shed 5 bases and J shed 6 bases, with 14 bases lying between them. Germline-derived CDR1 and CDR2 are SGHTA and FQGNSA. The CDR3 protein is CASSPRGIGEQYF. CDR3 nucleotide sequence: TGTGCCAGCAGCCCCCGGGGAATAGGCGAGCAGTACTTC.

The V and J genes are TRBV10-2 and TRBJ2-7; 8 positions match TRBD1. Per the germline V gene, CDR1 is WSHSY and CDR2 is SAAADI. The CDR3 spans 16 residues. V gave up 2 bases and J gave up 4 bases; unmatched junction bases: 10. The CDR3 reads CASSEPLAQGAYEQYF. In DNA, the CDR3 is TGCGCCAGCAGTGAGCCCCTAGCCCAGGGGGCTTACGAGCAGTACTTC.

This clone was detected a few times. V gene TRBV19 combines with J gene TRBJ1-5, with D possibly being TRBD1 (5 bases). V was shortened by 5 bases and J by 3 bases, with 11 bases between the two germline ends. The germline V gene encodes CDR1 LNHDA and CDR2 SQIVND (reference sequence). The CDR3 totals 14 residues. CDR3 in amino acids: CASSGGSINQPQHF. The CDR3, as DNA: TGTGCCAGTAGTGGGGGGAGCATCAATCAGCCCCAGCATTTT.

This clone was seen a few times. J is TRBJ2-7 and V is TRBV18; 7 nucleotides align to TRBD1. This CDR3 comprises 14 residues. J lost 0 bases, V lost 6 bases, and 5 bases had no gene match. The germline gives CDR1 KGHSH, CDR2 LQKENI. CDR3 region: CASSRSGGSYEQYF. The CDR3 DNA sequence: TGTGCCAGCTCCCGATCAGGGGGCTCCTACGAGCAGTACTTC.

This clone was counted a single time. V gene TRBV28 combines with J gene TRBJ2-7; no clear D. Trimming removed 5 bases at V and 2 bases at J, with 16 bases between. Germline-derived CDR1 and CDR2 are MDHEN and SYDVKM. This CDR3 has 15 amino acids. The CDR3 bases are TGTGCCAGCAGTCAACTATACTACAATGCCTACGAGCAGTACTTC. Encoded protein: CASSQLYYNAYEQYF. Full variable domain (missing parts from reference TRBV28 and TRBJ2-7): DVKVTQSSRYLVKRTGEKVFLECVQDMDHENMFWYRQDPGLGLRLIYFSYDVKMKEKGDIPEGYSVSREKKERFSLILESASTNQTSMYLCASSQLYYNAYEQYFGPGTRLTVT.

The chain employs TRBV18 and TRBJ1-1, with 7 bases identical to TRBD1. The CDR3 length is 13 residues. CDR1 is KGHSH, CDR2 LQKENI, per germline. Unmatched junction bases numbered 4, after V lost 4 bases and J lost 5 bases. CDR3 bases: TGTGCCAGCTCACGTGACAGGGTTACTGAAGCTTTCTTT. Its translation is CASSRDRVTEAFF.

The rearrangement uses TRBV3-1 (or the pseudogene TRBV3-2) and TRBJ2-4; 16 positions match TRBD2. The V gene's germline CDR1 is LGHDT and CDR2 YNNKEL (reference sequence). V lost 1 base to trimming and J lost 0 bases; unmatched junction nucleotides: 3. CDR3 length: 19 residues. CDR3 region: CASSQVGLAGGRAKNIQYF. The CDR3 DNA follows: TGTGCCAGCAGCCAAGTGGGACTAGCGGGAGGGCGAGCCAAAAACATTCAGTACTTC.

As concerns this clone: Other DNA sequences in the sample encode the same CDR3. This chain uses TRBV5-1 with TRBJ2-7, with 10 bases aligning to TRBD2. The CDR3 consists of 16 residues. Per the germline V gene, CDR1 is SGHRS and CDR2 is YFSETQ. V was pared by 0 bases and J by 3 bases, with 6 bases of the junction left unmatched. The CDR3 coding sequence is TGCGCCAGCAGCTTGGCCTCAAGCGGGAGGGGCTACGAGCAGTACTTC. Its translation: CASSLASSGRGYEQYF.

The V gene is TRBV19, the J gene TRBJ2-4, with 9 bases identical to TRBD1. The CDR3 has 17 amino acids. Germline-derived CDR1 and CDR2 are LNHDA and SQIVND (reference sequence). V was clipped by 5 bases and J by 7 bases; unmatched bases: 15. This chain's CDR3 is CASSALDTGGERNIQYF. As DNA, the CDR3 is TGTGCCAGTAGTGCCCTTGACACAGGGGGCGAGAGGAACATTCAGTACTTC. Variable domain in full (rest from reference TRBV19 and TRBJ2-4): DGGITQSPKYLFRKEGQNVTLSCEQNLNHDAMYWYRQDPGQGLRLIYYSQIVNDFQKGDIAEGYSVSREKKESFPLTVTSAQKNPTAFYLCASSALDTGGERNIQYFGAGTRLSVL.

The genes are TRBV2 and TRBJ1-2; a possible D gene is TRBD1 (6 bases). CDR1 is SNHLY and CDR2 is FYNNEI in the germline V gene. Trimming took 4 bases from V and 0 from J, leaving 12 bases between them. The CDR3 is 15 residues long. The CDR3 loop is CASSGQVIANYGYTF. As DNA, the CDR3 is TGTGCCAGCAGTGGACAGGTAATAGCTAACTATGGCTACACCTTC.

The CDR3 DNA reads TGTGCCAGCAGTTGGGCGGGAGGTGAGTCCTACGAGCAGTACTTC. Its translation is CASSWAGGESYEQYF. The rearrangement joins TRBV27 to TRBJ2-7; 8 bases are shared with TRBD2. This CDR3 is built from 15 residues. Germline CDR1 MNHEY, CDR2 SMNVEV (reference sequence). The trim removed 4 bases at V and 1 base at J, leaving 6 bases unmatched.

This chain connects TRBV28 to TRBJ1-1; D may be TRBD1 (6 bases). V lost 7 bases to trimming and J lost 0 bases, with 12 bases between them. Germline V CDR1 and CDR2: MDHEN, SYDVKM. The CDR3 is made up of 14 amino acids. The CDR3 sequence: CASMGGRMNTEAFF. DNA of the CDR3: TGTGCCAGCATGGGGGGGCGAATGAACACTGAAGCTTTCTTT.

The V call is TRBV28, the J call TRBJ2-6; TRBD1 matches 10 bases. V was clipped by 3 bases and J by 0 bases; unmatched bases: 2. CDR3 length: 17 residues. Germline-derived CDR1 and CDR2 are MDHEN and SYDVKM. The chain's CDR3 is CASSLTGGPSGANVLTF. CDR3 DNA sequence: TGTGCCAGCAGTTTGACAGGGGGCCCCTCTGGGGCCAACGTCCTGACTTTC.

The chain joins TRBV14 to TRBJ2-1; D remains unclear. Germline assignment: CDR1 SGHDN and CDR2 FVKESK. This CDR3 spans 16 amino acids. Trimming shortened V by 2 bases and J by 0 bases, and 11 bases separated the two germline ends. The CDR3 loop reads CASSQPDWSSYNEQFF. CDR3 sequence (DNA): TGTGCCAGCAGCCAACCCGACTGGAGCTCCTACAATGAGCAGTTCTTC.

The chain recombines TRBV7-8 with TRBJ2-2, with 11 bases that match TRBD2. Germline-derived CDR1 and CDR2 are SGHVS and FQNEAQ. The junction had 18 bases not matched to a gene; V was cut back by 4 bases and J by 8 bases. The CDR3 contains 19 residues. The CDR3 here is CASSSQRFSGRAVLGELFF. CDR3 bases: TGTGCCAGCAGCTCGCAAAGATTTAGCGGGAGGGCCGTCTTAGGGGAGCTGTTTTTT.